One and the same sample provided the 28 T cell receptor beta chains below, sequenced in a study of blood T cell repertoires in COVID-19. Using immunoSEQ multiplex PCR, the repertoire was profiled, and TCRdb retains in-frame clones only, with some absent. The sample includes over 150,000 clones, over 80% seen only once; the top ten take roughly 9.2%. The sample taken for sequencing was peripheral blood. The receptors derive from a woman older than 75 with active or convalescent COVID-19.

Only a few counts were recorded for this clone. The chain couples TRBV5-1 to TRBJ2-2; perhaps TRBD1 as D (5 bases). V gave up 2 bases and J gave up 4 bases, with 9 bases separating them. The germline V gene has CDR1 SGHRS and CDR2 YFSETQ. The CDR3 extends over 14 amino acids. The CDR3 is CASSLDSSTGELFF. CDR3 DNA: TGCGCCAGCAGCTTAGACAGTTCCACCGGGGAGCTGTTTTTT.

In DNA form, the CDR3 reads TGTGCCAGCAGCTTAGACCCAGGGGCCGGCTACACCTTC. It codes for CASSLDPGAGYTF. The chain joins TRBV11-2 to TRBJ1-2, with D possibly matching TRBD1 (6 bases). From germline, CDR1 is SGHAT and CDR2 FQNNGV. The V end was cut by 0 bases, the J end by 8 bases, with 10 bases between. This CDR3 is built from 13 residues.

The V call is TRBV10-3, the J call TRBJ1-4, with unresolved D. CDR3 length: 12 residues. Germline loops: CDR1 ENHRY, CDR2 SYGVKD. V lost 2 bases to trimming and J lost 4 bases, with 2 bases between them. The CDR3 loop is CAISERNEKLFF. CDR3 in DNA: TGTGCCATCAGTGAGCGTAATGAAAAACTGTTTTTT.

The chain has TRBV25-1 and TRBJ1-6, with TRBD1 matching over 9 bases. The germline V gene encodes CDR1 MGHDK and CDR2 SYGVNS. There are 15 residues in the CDR3. The V gene end was trimmed by 6 bases and the J gene end by 8 bases; junction bases not matched to a gene: 8. The CDR3 coding sequence is TGTGCCAGCAGGCAGACAGGGGGAAAATATTCACCCCTCCACTTT. Its protein product is CASRQTGGKYSPLHF.

The chain uses TRBV27 and TRBJ2-1; possibly TRBD2 for D (7 bases). This CDR3 contains 16 residues. V lost 0 bases, J lost 0 bases, and 9 bases lay in between. The germline V gene has CDR1 MNHEY and CDR2 SMNVEV (reference sequence). This chain's CDR3 is CASSLSRGASYNEQFF. Written as DNA, the CDR3 is TGTGCCAGCAGTTTATCTCGGGGGGCCTCCTACAATGAGCAGTTCTTC.

The rearrangement uses TRBV19 and TRBJ2-2, with 11 bases matching TRBD2. Germline CDR1 reads LNHDA; CDR2 reads SQIVND (reference sequence). V was clipped by 7 bases and J by 2 bases; unmatched bases: 9. CDR3 length equals 17 residues. As DNA, the CDR3 is TGTGCCAGTACCCCCATAGCGGGGGGGACAAACACCGGGGAGCTGTTTTTT. Translating gives CASTPIAGGTNTGELFF.

This chain connects TRBV5-1 to TRBJ2-4, with D maybe TRBD1 (6 bases). Trimming stripped 5 bases from V and 0 bases from J, with 15 bases between. Germline loops: CDR1 SGHRS, CDR2 YFSETQ. CDR3 length equals 16 residues. This CDR3 is CASSLGATQAKNIQYF. DNA of the CDR3: TGCGCCAGCAGTCTGGGGGCGACACAAGCCAAAAACATTCAGTACTTC.

This rearrangement joins TRBV9 to TRBJ1-5, with D perhaps TRBD1 (5 bases). This CDR3 has 15 residues. The V gene lost 6 bases and the J gene lost 0 bases, with 13 bases spanning the gap. Germline assignment: CDR1 SGDLS and CDR2 YYNGEE. The CDR3 spells CASNYQGYSNQPQHF. DNA for the CDR3: TGTGCCAGCAACTACCAGGGATATAGCAATCAGCCCCAGCATTTT.

This sequence joins TRBV7-6 and TRBJ2-1; 7 bases are a match to TRBD2. With 2 bases clipped from V and 0 bases from J, the junction kept 4 bases outside the gene matches. The CDR3 covers 16 residues. From germline, CDR1 is SGHVS and CDR2 FNYEAQ. The CDR3 reads CASSLLGGNSYNEQFF. The DNA of the CDR3 is TGTGCCAGCAGCTTATTGGGGGGGAACTCCTACAATGAGCAGTTCTTC.

The chain uses TRBV3-1 (or the pseudogene TRBV3-2) and TRBJ1-6; no reliable D call. The CDR3 runs 13 residues. V lost 3 bases and J 5 bases, leaving 5 bases between the germline ends. Germline CDR1 LGHDT, CDR2 YNNKEL (reference sequence). CDR3 sequence reads: CASSHGDNSPLHF. Here the CDR3 DNA reads TGTGCCAGCAGCCACGGGGATAATTCACCCCTCCACTTT.

The rearrangement joins TRBV4-1 to TRBJ1-4; 7 bases line up with TRBD1. The germline V gene encodes CDR1 MGHRA and CDR2 YSYEKL. Trimming took 4 bases from V and 2 from J; bases not matched to a gene: 4. The CDR3 contains 15 residues. CDR3 bases: TGCGCCAGCAGCCGTGGGGACAGCACTAATGAAAAACTGTTTTTT. It yields the protein CASSRGDSTNEKLFF.

This rearrangement joins TRBV7-2 to TRBJ1-1; 10 bases line up with TRBD1. The V gene end was trimmed by 5 bases and the J gene end by 4 bases; junction bases not matched to a gene: 4. The germline V gene encodes CDR1 SGHTA and CDR2 FQGNSA. The CDR3 spans 14 residues. The CDR3 loop is CASSQTGGITEAFF. The DNA of the CDR3 is TGTGCCAGCAGCCAGACAGGGGGCATCACTGAAGCTTTCTTT. Complete variable domain (other parts from reference TRBV7-2 and TRBJ1-1): GAGVSQSPSNKVTEKGKDVELRCDPISGHTALYWYRQSLGQGLEFLIYFQGNSAPDKSGLPSDRFSAERTGGSVSTLTIQRTQQEDSAVYLCASSQTGGITEAFFGQGTRLTVV.

The chain links TRBV6-6 to TRBJ1-1; D call uncertain. Germline CDR1 is MNHNY and CDR2 is SVGAGI (reference sequence). V was cut by 5 bases and J by 4 bases, with 23 bases left in between. The CDR3 covers 17 residues. DNA for the CDR3: TGTGCCAGCAGTCAACGCCGGAGTGATTGGGAGAGCACTGAAGCTTTCTTT. It translates to CASSQRRSDWESTEAFF.

DNA for the CDR3: TGTGCCAGCAGCTTAGCGCCTCCGGGACAACCCTACAATGAGCAGTTCTTC. This codes for CASSLAPPGQPYNEQFF. The chain recombines TRBV7-2 with TRBJ2-1; maybe TRBD1 (6 bases). Between the trimmed V and J ends, which lost 0 bases and 2 bases, there was a span of 14 bases. Germline values: CDR1 SGHTA, CDR2 FQGNSA. The CDR3 extends over 17 amino acids. Drawing the rest from reference TRBV7-2 and TRBJ2-1, the complete variable domain is GAGVSQSPSNKVTEKGKDVELRCDPISGHTALYWYRQSLGQGLEFLIYFQGNSAPDKSGLPSDRFSAERTGGSVSTLTIQRTQQEDSAVYLCASSLAPPGQPYNEQFFGPGTRLTVL.

The chain carries TRBV6-5 and TRBJ1-6, with a possible D match to TRBD1 (6 bases). The CDR3 is 15 amino acids. Germline lookup yields CDR1 MNHEY and CDR2 SVGAGI. The ends were cut back, 6 bases at V and 0 bases at J, with 9 bases in the middle. DNA for the CDR3: TGTGCCAGCAGACAGGGACACTCCTATAATTCACCCCTCCACTTT. This encodes CASRQGHSYNSPLHF.

The V and J genes are TRBV12-3 or TRBV12-4 and TRBJ1-6; TRBD1 matches at 7 bases. This CDR3 comprises 13 residues. Germline trimming cut 7 bases from V and 10 bases from J; bases unmatched to any gene: 7. The CDR3 DNA is TGTGCCAGCACCGGACAGGCCAACTCACCCCTCCACTTT. It translates to CASTGQANSPLHF.

The rearrangement uses TRBV7-9 and TRBJ2-7; D may be TRBD2 (5 bases). The V gene lost 6 bases and the J gene lost 2 bases, with 14 bases spanning the gap. The V gene's germline CDR1 is SEHNR and CDR2 FQNEAQ (reference sequence). The CDR3 runs to 14 residues. For the CDR3, the DNA is TGTGCCAGCAGGAAGAGCTCTAGCACCTACGAGCAGTACTTC. It codes for CASRKSSSTYEQYF.

The chain couples TRBV12-5 to TRBJ2-5; weak D call: TRBD2 (5 bases). With 3 bases removed from V and 9 bases from J, the gap between germline ends came to 23 bases. The CDR3 is 16 residues long. From germline, CDR1 is LGHNT and CDR2 FRNRAP. For the CDR3, the DNA is TGTGCTAGTGGTTTAATAGAAGGGAGCCTCCGTGAGGCCCAGTACTTC. Translating it yields CASGLIEGSLREAQYF. Full variable domain (remainder filled in from reference TRBV12-5 and TRBJ2-5): DARVTQTPRHKVTEMGQEVTMRCQPILGHNTVFWYRQTMMQGLELLAYFRNRAPLDDSGMPKDRFSAEMPDATLATLKIQPSEPRDSAVYFCASGLIEGSLREAQYFGPGTRLLVL.

The V gene is TRBV7-6, the J gene TRBJ1-3; D perhaps matches TRBD1 (5 bases). This CDR3 is built from 15 residues. Germline V gene sequence: CDR1 SGHVS, CDR2 FNYEAQ. The V and J ends lost 1 base and 0 bases respectively, with 7 bases between them. The chain's CDR3 is CASSLVGDSGNTIYF. CDR3 DNA sequence: TGTGCCAGCAGCTTAGTAGGGGACTCTGGAAACACCATATATTTT. The full variable domain, rest sourced from reference TRBV7-6 and TRBJ1-3, is GAGVSQSPRYKVTKRGQDVALRCDPISGHVSLYWYRQALGQGPEFLTYFNYEAQQDKSGLPNDRFSAERPEGSISTLTIQRTEQRDSAMYRCASSLVGDSGNTIYFGEGSWLTVV.

This clone has only a few counts. This rearrangement joins TRBV9 to TRBJ1-1; D not resolved. The CDR3 contains 14 residues. V was shortened by 3 bases and J by 5 bases, with 14 bases between the two germline ends. Germline V gene sequence: CDR1 SGDLS, CDR2 YYNGEE. The DNA for the CDR3 is TGTGCCAGCAGCGCCGGTTGGGAGGTTACTGAAGCTTTCTTT. Its protein is CASSAGWEVTEAFF. Full variable domain (remainder filled in from reference TRBV9 and TRBJ1-1): DSGVTQTPKHLITATGQRVTLRCSPRSGDLSVYWYQQSLDQGLQFLIQYYNGEERAKGNILERFSAQQFPDLHSELNLSSLELGDSALYFCASSAGWEVTEAFFGQGTRLTVV.

V and J are TRBV11-3 and TRBJ1-3; TRBD1 agrees at 7 bases. Germline V CDR1 and CDR2: SGHNT, YENEEA. V lost 0 bases, J lost 4 bases, and 6 bases stayed unmatched. This CDR3 has 16 residues. The CDR3 loop reads CASSLEGTAAGNTIYF. The CDR3 nucleotides read TGTGCCAGCAGCTTAGAGGGGACAGCAGCGGGAAACACCATATATTTT.

This clone has a single count. The chain uses TRBV5-1 and TRBJ1-4, with 9 positions matching TRBD1. CDR1 SGHRS and CDR2 YFSETQ come from the germline V gene. V lost 0 bases and J lost 5; bases outside the gene matches: 5. CDR3 length: 16 amino acids. CDR3 coding DNA: TGCGCCAGCAGCTTGGAGGGGGACAGGGCCAATGAAAAACTGTTTTTT. Its translation is CASSLEGDRANEKLFF.

The chain links TRBV10-3 to TRBJ2-7; 9 positions match TRBD1. CDR3 length: 13 amino acids. From germline, CDR1 is ENHRY and CDR2 SYGVKD. Trimming cost V 5 bases and J 3 bases; bases outside gene matches: 2. CDR3 in amino acids: CAISRQGGYEQYF. The CDR3 nucleotides read TGTGCCATCAGTCGACAGGGGGGCTACGAGCAGTACTTC.

The rearrangement links TRBV5-1 to TRBJ1-1; a possible D gene is TRBD1 (6 bases). Looked up from germline, CDR1 is SGHRS and CDR2 is YFSETQ. This CDR3 region has 16 residues. Trimming shortened V by 2 bases and J by 7 bases, and 21 bases separated the two germline ends. The CDR3 spells CASSLRMNKEGGEAFF. The CDR3 DNA is TGCGCCAGCAGCTTACGGATGAACAAGGAAGGGGGTGAAGCTTTCTTT. Based on the CDR3 plus reference TRBV5-1 and TRBJ1-1, the full variable domain is KAGVTQTPRYLIKTRGQQVTLSCSPISGHRSVSWYQQTPGQGLQFLFEYFSETQRNKGNFPGRFSGRQFSNSRSEMNVSTLELGDSALYLCASSLRMNKEGGEAFFGQGTRLTVV.

This clone appeared a single time. This chain joins TRBV7-8 and TRBJ2-2; D possibly corresponds to TRBD1 (6 bases). This CDR3 has 16 amino acids. The germline V gene has CDR1 SGHVS and CDR2 FQNEAQ. The V end lost 4 bases, the J end lost 4 bases, and 16 bases lay between the germline ends. DNA for the CDR3: TGTGCCAGCAGCTCGTCCGGGACATCTTCCACCGGGGAGCTGTTTTTT. Its translation: CASSSSGTSSTGELFF.

The CDR3 DNA is TGTGCCAGCAGCGCGCAGGGGGAGGATACGCAGTATTTT. Translating gives CASSAQGEDTQYF. The rearrangement links TRBV9 to TRBJ2-3, with TRBD1 identical over 7 bases. The CDR3 totals 13 residues. Germline V CDR1 and CDR2: SGDLS, YYNGEE. The J segment lost 6 bases and the V segment lost 3 bases, leaving 4 bases of the junction unmatched.

V is TRBV4-3 and J is TRBJ2-7, with TRBD1 matching over 7 bases. Germline CDR1 reads LGHNA; CDR2 reads YSLEER. This CDR3 comprises 13 residues. Germline trimming cut 1 base from V and 5 bases from J; bases unmatched to any gene: 2. DNA for the CDR3: TGCGCCAGCAGCCAAGTCCAGGGGGACGAGCAGTACTTC. This gives the protein CASSQVQGDEQYF.

This clone was seen only once. The chain uses TRBV19 and TRBJ1-3; tentative D call: TRBD1 (6 bases). Germline values: CDR1 LNHDA, CDR2 SQIVND (reference sequence). The ends were cut back, 4 bases at V and 4 bases at J, with 14 bases in the middle. The CDR3 covers 15 residues. DNA of the CDR3: TGTGCCAGTAGTAGTCAGGGGAGCGGAGGAAACACCATATATTTT. Translating gives CASSSQGSGGNTIYF.